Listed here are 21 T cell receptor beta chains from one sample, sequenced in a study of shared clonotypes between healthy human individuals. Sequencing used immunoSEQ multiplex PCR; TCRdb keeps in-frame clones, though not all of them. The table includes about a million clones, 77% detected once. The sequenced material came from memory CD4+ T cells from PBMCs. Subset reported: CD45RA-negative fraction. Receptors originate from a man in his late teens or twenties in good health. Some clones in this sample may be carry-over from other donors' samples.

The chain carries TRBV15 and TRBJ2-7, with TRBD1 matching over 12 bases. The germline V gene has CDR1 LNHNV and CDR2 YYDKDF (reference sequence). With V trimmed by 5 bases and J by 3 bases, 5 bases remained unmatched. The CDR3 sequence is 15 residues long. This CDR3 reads CATSPRDRGLYEQYF. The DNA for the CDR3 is TGTGCCACCAGCCCCCGGGACAGGGGGCTCTACGAGCAGTACTTC.

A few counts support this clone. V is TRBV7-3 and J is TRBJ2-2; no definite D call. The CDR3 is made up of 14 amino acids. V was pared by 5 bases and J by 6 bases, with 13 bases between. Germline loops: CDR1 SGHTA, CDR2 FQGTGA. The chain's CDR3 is CASSPGPRPGELFF. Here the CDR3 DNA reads TGTGCCAGCAGCCCCGGGCCCAGACCCGGGGAGCTGTTTTTT.

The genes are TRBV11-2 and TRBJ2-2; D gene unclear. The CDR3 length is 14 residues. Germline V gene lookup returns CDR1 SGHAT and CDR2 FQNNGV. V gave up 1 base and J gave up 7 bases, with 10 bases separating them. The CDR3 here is CASSLVVEHGELFF. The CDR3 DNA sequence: TGTGCCAGCAGCTTAGTGGTAGAGCACGGGGAGCTGTTTTTT. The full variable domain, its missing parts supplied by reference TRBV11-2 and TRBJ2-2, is EAGVAQSPRYKIIEKRQSVAFWCNPISGHATLYWYQQILGQGPKLLIQFQNNGVVDDSQLPKDRFSAERLKGVDSTLKIQPAKLEDSAVYLCASSLVVEHGELFFGEGSRLTVL.

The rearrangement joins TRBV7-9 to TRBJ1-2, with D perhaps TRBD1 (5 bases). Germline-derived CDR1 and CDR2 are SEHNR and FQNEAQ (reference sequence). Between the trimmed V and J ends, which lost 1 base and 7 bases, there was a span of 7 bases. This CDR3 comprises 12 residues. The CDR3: CASSLGGFGYTF. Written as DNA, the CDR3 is TGTGCCAGCAGCTTAGGGGGGTTTGGCTACACCTTC.

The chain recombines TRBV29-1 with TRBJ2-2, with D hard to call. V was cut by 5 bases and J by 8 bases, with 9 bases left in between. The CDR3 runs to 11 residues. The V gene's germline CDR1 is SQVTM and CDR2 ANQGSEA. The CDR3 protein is CSVSRSGELFF. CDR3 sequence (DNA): TGCAGCGTTTCTCGGTCGGGGGAGCTGTTTTTT.

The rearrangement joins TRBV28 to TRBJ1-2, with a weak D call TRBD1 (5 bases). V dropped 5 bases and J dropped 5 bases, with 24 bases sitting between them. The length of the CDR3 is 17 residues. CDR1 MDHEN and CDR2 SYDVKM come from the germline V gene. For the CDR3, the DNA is TGTGCCAGCAGTCATATACTAGACAGCCCTGCGGTGTATGGCTACACCTTC. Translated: CASSHILDSPAVYGYTF.

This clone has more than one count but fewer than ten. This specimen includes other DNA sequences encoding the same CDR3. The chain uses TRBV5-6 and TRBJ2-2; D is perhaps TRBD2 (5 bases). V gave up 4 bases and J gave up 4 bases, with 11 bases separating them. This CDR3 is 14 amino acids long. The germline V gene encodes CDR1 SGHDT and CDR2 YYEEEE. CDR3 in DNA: TGTGCCAGCAGCCCAACCGGGGTCACCGGGGAGCTGTTTTTT. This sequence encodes CASSPTGVTGELFF.

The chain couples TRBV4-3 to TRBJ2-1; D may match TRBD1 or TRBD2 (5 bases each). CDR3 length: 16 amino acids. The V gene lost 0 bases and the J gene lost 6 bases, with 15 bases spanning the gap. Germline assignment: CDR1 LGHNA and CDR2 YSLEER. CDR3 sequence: CASSQEVGTGGNEQFF. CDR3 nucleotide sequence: TGCGCCAGCAGCCAAGAAGTCGGGACGGGTGGCAATGAGCAGTTCTTC.

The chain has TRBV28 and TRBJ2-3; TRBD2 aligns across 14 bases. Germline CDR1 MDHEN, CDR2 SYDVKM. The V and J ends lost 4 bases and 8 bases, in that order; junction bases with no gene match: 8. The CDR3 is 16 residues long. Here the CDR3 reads CASSSKTSGRAGTQYF. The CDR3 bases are TGTGCCAGCAGTTCCAAGACTAGCGGGAGGGCCGGTACGCAGTATTTT.

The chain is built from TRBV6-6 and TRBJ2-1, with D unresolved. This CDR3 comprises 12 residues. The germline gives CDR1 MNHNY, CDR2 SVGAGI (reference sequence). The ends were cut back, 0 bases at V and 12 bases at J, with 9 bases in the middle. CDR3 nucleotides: TGTGCCAGCAGTTACTCGAGTTTGGGGCAGTTCTTC. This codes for CASSYSSLGQFF.

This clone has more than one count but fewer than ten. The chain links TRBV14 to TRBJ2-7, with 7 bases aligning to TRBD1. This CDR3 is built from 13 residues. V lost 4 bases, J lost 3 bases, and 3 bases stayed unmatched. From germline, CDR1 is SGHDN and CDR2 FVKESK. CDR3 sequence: CASSRTGDYEQYF. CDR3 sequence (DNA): TGTGCCAGCAGCCGGACAGGAGACTACGAGCAGTACTTC.

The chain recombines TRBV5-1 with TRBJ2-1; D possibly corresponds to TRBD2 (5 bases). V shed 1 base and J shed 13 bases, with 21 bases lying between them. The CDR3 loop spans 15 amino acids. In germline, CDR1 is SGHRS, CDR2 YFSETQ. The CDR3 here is CASSLRGGSSLGQFF. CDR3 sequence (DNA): TGCGCCAGCAGCTTGAGAGGCGGGTCGTCCTTGGGCCAGTTCTTC. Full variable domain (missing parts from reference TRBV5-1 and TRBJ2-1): KAGVTQTPRYLIKTRGQQVTLSCSPISGHRSVSWYQQTPGQGLQFLFEYFSETQRNKGNFPGRFSGRQFSNSRSEMNVSTLELGDSALYLCASSLRGGSSLGQFFGPGTRLTVL.

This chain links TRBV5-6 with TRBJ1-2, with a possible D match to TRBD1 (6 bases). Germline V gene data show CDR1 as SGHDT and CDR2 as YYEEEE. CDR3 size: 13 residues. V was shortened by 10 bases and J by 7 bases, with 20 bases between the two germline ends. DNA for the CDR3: TGTGCCCCCCGGGGGGGCAGTCTCACTGGCTACACCTTC. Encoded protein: CAPRGGSLTGYTF.

The CDR3 is CASRGWTSHSNEQFF. The CDR3 DNA reads TGCGCCAGCCGAGGGTGGACATCCCACTCCAATGAGCAGTTCTTC. V usage is TRBV5-1 and J usage is TRBJ2-1; perhaps D is TRBD1 or TRBD2 (5 bases each). CDR1 and CDR2 (germline): SGHRS, YFSETQ. Trimming removed 7 bases from V and 6 bases from J, with 20 bases in between. The CDR3 sequence is 15 residues long.

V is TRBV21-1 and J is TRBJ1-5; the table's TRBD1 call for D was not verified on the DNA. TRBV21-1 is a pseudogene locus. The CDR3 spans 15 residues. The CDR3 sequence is CASTDNRRKDQPQHF. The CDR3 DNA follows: TGTGCCAGCACCGATAACAGGAGAAAAGATCAGCCCCAGCATTTT.

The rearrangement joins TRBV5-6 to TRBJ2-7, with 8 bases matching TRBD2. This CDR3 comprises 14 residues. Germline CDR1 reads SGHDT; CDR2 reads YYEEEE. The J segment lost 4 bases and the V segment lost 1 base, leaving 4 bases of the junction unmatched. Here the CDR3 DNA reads TGTGCCAGCAGCTTGCCGGGAGGGTTTTACGAGCAGTACTTC. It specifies CASSLPGGFYEQYF.

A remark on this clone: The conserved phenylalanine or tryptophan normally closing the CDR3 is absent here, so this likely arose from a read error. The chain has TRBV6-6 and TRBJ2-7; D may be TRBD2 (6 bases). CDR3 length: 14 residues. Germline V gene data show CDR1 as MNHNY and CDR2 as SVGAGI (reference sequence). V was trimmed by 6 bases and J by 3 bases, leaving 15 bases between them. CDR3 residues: CASSLGGSRYEQYL. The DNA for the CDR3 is TGTGCCAGCAGCCTCGGAGGGTCCCGCTACGAGCAGTACCTC.

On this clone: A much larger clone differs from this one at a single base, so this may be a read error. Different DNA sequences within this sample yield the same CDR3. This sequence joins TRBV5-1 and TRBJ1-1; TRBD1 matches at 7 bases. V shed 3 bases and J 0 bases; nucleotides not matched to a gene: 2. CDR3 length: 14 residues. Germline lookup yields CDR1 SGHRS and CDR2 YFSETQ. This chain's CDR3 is CASSWGQLNTEAFF. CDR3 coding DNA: TGCGCCAGCAGCTGGGGACAGCTGAACACTGAAGCTTTCTTT.

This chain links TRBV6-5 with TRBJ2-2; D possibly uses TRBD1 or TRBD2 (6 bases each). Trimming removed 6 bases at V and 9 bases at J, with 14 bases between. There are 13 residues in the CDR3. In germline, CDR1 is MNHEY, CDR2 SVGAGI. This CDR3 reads CASRMPGARELFF. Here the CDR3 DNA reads TGTGCCAGCAGAATGCCGGGGGCACGGGAGCTGTTTTTT.

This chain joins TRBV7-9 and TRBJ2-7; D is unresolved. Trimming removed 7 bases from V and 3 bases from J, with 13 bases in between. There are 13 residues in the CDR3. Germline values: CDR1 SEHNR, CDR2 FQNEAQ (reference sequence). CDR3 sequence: CASTPGSYYEQYF. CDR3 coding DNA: TGTGCCAGCACCCCCGGGTCCTACTACGAGCAGTACTTC.

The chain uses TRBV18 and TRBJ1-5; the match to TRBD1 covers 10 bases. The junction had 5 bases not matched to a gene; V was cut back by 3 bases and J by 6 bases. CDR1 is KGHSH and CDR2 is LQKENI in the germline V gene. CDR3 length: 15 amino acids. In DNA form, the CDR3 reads TGTGCCAGCTCACCCGGGACAGGGGCGAGTCAGCCCCAGCATTTT. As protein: CASSPGTGASQPQHF.